Listed below are T cell receptor beta chains from one sample, sequenced in a study of T-cell reconstitution after alpha-beta-depleted transplantation in children. TCRdb itself ran the PCR reads through MiXCR, one entry per CDR3 protein. The table has 8,600 or so distinct CDR3 sequences, about 16% seen once. The specimen was PBMCs, mostly from graft donor cells, collected 60 days after TCRalphabeta/CD19-depleted stem cell transplant. All receptors derive from a girl under three years old who had a stem cell transplant for combined immunodeficiency, so the T cells may come from the graft donor. CDR3s include the opening cysteine and the closing phenylalanine or tryptophan. A D gene is named only where the DNA matches it firmly. Size is stated for part of the rows, as once, few or many counts, or as a class when the clone is expanded.

-,TRBV7-3,TRBJ1-1,few,TGTGCCAGCAGCTCCTCACTGAACACTGAAGCTTTCTTT,CASSSSLNTEAFF
TRBD2,TRBV4-3,TRBJ2-2,many,TGCGCCAGCAGCCATGGACTAGCGGGAGGAGCCACCGGGGAGCTGTTTTTT,CASSHGLAGGATGELFF
-,TRBV7-3,TRBJ2-2,few,TGTGCCAGCAGCCACAGGACCGCGAGCACCGGGGAGCTGTTTTTT,CASSHRTASTGELFF
TRBD1,TRBV20-1,TRBJ1-5,-,TGCAGTGCTAAAAAGACAGGGAGCCTCGATCAGCCCCAGCATTTT,CSAKKTGSLDQPQHF
-,TRBV9,TRBJ1-5,-,TGTGCCAGCAGCGTGACGCCTTATAGCAATCAGCCCCAGCATTTT,CASSVTPYSNQPQHF
-,TRBV7-8,TRBJ2-6,-,TGTGCCAGCAGCTCCCAGAGTCTTGGCTCTGGGGCCAACGTCCTGACTTTC,CASSSQSLGSGANVLTF
-,TRBV6-5,TRBJ2-7,many,TGTGCCAGCAGAATTGGTGGTTTAGGGACAACCTACGAGCAGTACTTC,CASRIGGLGTTYEQYF
TRBD1,TRBV20-1,TRBJ2-5,-,TGCAGTGCTAGGAGACCCGGGACAGGGGTACGGGAGACCCAGTACTTC,CSARRPGTGVRETQYF
-,TRBV12-3/TRBV12-4,TRBJ1-5,many,TGTGCCAGCAGTTTCGACGGGGCTAGGAATCAGCCCCAGCATTTT,CASSFDGARNQPQHF
-,TRBV28,TRBJ1-2,few,TGTGCCAGCAGTTTATGGGGATTGACAGGTCCCTATGGCTACACCTTC,CASSLWGLTGPYGYTF
-,TRBV5-1,TRBJ2-7,few,TGCGCCACCGCCAAGACCGGGACCCCGCGGCCCTACGAGCAGTACTTC,CATAKTGTPRPYEQYF
TRBD1,TRBV20-1,TRBJ1-2,few,TGCAGTGCTACCAGTAGGGGGACAGGGGTTGGATATGGCGACACCTTC,CSATSRGTGVGYGDTF
TRBD1,TRBV4-2,TRBJ2-5,-,TGTGCCAGCAGCCCCCCCCGGGACAGTACTCAAGAGACCCAGTACTTC,CASSPPRDSTQETQYF
-,TRBV6-4,TRBJ2-2,few,TGTGCCAGCAGACCGGACAGGAACACCGGGGAGCTGTTTTTT,CASRPDRNTGELFF
-,TRBV12-5,TRBJ2-7,few,TGTGCTAGTGGTTTGGTACCAAAGCAGGGAGGATGGTATGGCGAGCAGTACTTC,CASGLVPKQGGWYGEQYF
-,TRBV12-3/TRBV12-4,TRBJ2-5,-,TGTGCCAGCAACTTAGGACTAGGGGGGGTAGAGACCCAGTACTTC,CASNLGLGGVETQYF
TRBD2,TRBV5-1,TRBJ2-1,-,TGCGCCAGCAGCGAGGTCAGCGGGAGGGCCGGTGAGCAGTTCTTC,CASSEVSGRAGEQFF
-,TRBV20-1,TRBJ2-4,many,TGCAGTGCTATCGGGTCTGTCGGGGATTGGGACATTCAGTACTTC,CSAIGSVGDWDIQYF
-,TRBV20-1,TRBJ1-2,many,TGCAGTGCCACTTCAGGGATCTATGGCTACACCTTC,CSATSGIYGYTF